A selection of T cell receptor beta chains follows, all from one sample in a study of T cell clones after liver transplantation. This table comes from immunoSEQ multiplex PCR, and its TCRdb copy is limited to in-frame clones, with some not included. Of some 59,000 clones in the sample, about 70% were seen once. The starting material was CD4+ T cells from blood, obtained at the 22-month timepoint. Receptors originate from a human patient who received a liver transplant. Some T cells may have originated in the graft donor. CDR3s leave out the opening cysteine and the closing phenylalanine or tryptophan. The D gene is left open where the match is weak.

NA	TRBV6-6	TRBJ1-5	ASFLGGAEGNQPQH
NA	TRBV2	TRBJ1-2	ASSMDNYGYT
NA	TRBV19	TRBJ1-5	ASTRLGREDQPQH
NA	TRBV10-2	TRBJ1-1	ASSADGVTEAF
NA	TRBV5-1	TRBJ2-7	ASSLYYRASGGYEQY
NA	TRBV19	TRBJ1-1	ASSIMGNTEAF
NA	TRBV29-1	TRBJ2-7	SARLGTGHYEQY
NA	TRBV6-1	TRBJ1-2	ASSEAQQGWRGYT
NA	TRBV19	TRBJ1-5	ASSINRVSNQPQH
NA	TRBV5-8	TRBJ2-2	ASSLLTGSGELF
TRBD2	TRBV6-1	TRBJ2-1	ASSLAGNEQF
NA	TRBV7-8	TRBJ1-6	ASSYTGGSSYNSPLH
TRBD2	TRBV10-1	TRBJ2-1	ASSEEKRGVNEQF
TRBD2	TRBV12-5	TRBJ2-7	ASGPKRTAGENEQY
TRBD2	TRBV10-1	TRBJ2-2	ASRGLAGELF
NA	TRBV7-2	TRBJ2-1	ASSLSRTSEQF
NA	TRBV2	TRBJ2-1	ASNWFNNEQF
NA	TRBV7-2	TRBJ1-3	ASSLAPTGSGNTIY
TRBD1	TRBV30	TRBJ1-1	AWSVWDRVNTEAF
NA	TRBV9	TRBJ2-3	ASSVGVGGGETDTQY
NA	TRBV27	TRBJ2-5	ASSFRGQETQY
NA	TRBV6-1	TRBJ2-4	ASSEVWLNIQY
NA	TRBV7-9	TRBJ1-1	ASRTGLTEAF
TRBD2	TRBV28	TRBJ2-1	ASNPSGGQYNEQF
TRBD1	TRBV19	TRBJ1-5	ASSMTGRSYSNQPQH
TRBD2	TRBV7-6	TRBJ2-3	ASSLTSGVTTDTQY
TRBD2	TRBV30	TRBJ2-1	AWSQTSGGANEQF
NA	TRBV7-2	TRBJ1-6	ASSLVTVSALH
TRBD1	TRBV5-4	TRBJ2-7	ASSSDRGQEQY
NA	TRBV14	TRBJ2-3	ASSPTWGGTDTQY
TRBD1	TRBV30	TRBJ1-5	AWSVGTGRGQPQH
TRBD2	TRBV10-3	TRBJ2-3	AISGLAGDTQY
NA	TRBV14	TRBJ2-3	ASSRRLSADTQY
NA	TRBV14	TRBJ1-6	ASSQGYSPLH
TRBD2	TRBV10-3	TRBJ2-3	AIRGGTGGRTDTQY
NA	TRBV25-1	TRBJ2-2	ASSESPGQGRGGELF
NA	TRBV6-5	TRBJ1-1	ASSPGRGNTEAF
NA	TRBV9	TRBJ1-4	ASSAGQGYNEKLF
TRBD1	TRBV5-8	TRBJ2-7	ASSLEGGATYEQY
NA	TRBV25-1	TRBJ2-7	ASRRSLAGNYEQY
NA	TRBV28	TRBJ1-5	ASSSGVHQPQH
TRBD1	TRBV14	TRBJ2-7	ASSPSPRDREAREQY
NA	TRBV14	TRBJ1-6	ASSQEILSNNSPLH
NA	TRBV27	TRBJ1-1	ASSFWGHENTEAF
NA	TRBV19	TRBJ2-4	ASSGESKNIQY
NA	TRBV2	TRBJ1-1	ASSLQGVQTEAF
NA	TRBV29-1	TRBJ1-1	SVGGGEWNTEAF
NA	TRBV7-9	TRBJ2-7	ASSLSSMGGYEQY
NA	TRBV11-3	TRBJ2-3	ASSFGTDTQY
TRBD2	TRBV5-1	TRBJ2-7	ASSLGLAGVHYEQY
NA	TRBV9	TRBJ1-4	ASSAVSLGEKLF
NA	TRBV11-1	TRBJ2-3	ASSLGSPGTDTQY
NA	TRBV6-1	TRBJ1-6	ASSLRGDNSPLH
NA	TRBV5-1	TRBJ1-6	ASSLWTVNSPLH
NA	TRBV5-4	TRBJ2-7	ASSLATAREQY
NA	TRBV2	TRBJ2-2	ASSRTAENTGELF
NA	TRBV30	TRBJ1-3	AWSESSGNTIY
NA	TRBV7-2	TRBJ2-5	ASSLGWGSAETQY
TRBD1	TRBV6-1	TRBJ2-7	ASSGLGQGYEQY